This T cell receptor (beta chain) derives from a study of blood T cell repertoires in COVID-19. Study-wide background: Sites across the United States, Italy and Spain contributed samples from acute and convalescent COVID-19. PBMCs, B-cell-depleted T cells, or T cells were the source of the cDNA or gDNA that made up the material.

In germline, CDR1 is SEHNR, CDR2 FQNEAQ (reference sequence). The V and J ends lost 4 bases and 0 bases, in that order; junction bases with no gene match: 8. This CDR3 region has 19 residues. This clone has just a few counts. As handled by the study authors: Counts of nucleated cells, estimated from reference gene primer amplification, were obtained. Libraries were prepared by immunoSEQ multiplex PCR; TCRdb keeps only in-frame clonotypes and omits some of them. That table furnishes V, J and clone size, whereas the DNA furnished D and trimming. The sample has some 150,000 clones, around 86% seen once. This TCR derives from a human donor in a cohort sampled during active COVID-19. The V gene is TRBV7-9, the J gene TRBJ2-2; 13 bases fit TRBD2. Sequencing was carried out using peripheral blood. The CDR3 sequence: CASSSSKGLAGSNTGELFF. The CDR3 DNA reads as TGTGCCAGCAGCTCCTCCAAGGGACTAGCGGGGTCGAACACCGGGGAGCTGTTTTTT.